This TCR beta chain was identified during a study of human T cells and chemical hapten exposure. Noted time point: patch test 3, about 24 weeks after DPC sensitization. Documented treatment: therapeutic diphenylcyclopropenone sensitization with weekly scalp DPC. Each CDR3 protein is one row after TCRdb ran MiXCR on the RACE reads. The repertoire holds about 170,000 distinct CDR3 sequences, with roughly 25% as singletons. The sequence came from a woman aged 18-29 years with alopecia areata. Some clones in this sample may be carry-over from other donors' samples. This sample comprised whole blood, obtained in connection with sensitization to the hapten diphenylcyclopropenone (DPC).

For the CDR3, the DNA is TGTGCCAGCAGCGGAACAGGCCTCAATCAGCCCCAGCATTTT. This codes for CASSGTGLNQPQHF. The chain employs TRBV2 and TRBJ1-5; D is perhaps TRBD1 (5 bases). Between the trimmed V and J ends, which lost 6 bases and 3 bases, there was a span of 12 bases. Germline CDR1 reads SNHLY; CDR2 reads FYNNEI. The CDR3 has 14 residues.